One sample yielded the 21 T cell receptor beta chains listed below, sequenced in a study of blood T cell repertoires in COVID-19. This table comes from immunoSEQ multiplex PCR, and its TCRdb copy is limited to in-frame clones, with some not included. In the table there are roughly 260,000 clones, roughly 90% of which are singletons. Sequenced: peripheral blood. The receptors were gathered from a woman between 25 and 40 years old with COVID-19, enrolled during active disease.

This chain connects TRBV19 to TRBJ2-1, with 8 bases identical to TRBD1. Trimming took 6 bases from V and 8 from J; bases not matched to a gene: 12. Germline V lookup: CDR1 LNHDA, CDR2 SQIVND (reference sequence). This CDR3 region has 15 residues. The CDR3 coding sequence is TGTGCCAGTAGGAAGACAGGGGAAACGGGCTATGAGCAGTTCTTC. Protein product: CASRKTGETGYEQFF.

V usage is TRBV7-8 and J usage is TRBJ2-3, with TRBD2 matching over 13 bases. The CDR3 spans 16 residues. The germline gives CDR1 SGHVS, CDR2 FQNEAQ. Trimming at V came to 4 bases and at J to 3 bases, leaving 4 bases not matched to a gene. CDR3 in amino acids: CASSSGLAGLTDTQYF. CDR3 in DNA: TGTGCCAGCAGCTCGGGACTAGCGGGGCTAACAGATACGCAGTATTTT.

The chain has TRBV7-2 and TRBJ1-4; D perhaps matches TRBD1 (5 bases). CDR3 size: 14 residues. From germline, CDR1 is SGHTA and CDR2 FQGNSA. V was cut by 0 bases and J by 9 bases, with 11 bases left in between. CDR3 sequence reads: CASSLAGGGKKLFF. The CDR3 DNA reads TGTGCCAGCAGCTTAGCGGGGGGAGGGAAAAAACTGTTTTTT.

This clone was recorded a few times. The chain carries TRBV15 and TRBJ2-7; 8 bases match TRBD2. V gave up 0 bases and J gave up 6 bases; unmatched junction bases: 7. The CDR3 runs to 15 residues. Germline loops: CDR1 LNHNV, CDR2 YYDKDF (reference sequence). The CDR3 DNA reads TGTGCCACCAGCAGAGATCGGGAGGGTGGGGGCGAGCAGTACTTC. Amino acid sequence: CATSRDREGGGEQYF.

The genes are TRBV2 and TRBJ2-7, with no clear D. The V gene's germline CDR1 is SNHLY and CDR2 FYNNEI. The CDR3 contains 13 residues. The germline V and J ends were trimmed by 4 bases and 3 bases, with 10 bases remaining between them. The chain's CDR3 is CASSVFRGYEQYF. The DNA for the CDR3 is TGTGCCAGCAGTGTATTTCGAGGCTACGAGCAGTACTTC.

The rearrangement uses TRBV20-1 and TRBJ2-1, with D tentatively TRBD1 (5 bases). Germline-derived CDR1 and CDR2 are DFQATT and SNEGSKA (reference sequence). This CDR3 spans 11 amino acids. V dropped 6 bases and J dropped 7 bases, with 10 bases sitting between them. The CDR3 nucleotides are TGCAGTGCCCCTAGGGGAAATGAGCAGTTCTTC. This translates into CSAPRGNEQFF.

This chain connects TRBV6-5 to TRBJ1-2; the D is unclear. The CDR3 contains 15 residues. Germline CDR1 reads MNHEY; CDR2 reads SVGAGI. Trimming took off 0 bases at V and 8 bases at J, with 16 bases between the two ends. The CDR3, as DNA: TGTGCCAGCAGTTACTCGAGAGGGCAGCAACGAGGCTACACCTTC. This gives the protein CASSYSRGQQRGYTF.

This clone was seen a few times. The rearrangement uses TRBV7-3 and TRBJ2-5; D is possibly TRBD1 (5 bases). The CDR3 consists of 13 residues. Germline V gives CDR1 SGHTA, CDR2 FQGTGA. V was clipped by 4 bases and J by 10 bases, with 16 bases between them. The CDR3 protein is CASSSQGHSGQYF. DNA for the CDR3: TGTGCCAGCAGCTCCCAGGGCCACTCGGGCCAGTACTTC.

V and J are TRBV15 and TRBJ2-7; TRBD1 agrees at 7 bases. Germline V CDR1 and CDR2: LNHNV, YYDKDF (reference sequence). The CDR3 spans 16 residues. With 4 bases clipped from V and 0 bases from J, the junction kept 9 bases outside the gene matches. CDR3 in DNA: TGTGCCACCAGCAAAACAGGGGACCTTAGCTCCTACGAGCAGTACTTC. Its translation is CATSKTGDLSSYEQYF.

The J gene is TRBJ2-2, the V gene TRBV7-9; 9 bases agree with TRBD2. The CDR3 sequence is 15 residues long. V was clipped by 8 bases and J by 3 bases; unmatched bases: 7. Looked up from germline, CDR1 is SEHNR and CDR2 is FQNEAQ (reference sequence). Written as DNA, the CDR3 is TGTGCCAGCTCCGGGACTAGCAGATACACCGGGGAGCTGTTTTTT. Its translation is CASSGTSRYTGELFF.

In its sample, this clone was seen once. CDR3 loop: CSVETGGLSGANVLTF. The DNA of the CDR3 is TGCAGCGTTGAAACAGGGGGGCTATCTGGGGCCAACGTCCTGACTTTC. V gene TRBV29-1 combines with J gene TRBJ2-6; 8 bases match TRBD1. This CDR3 has 16 amino acids. V lost 2 bases to trimming and J lost 1 base; unmatched junction nucleotides: 4. The germline V gene encodes CDR1 SQVTM and CDR2 ANQGSEA. The whole variable domain, filled in from reference TRBV29-1 and TRBJ2-6, reads SAVISQKPSRDICQRGTSLTIQCQVDSQVTMMFWYRQQPGQSLTLIATANQGSEATYESGFVIDKFPISRPNLTFSTLTVSNMSPEDSSIYLCSVETGGLSGANVLTFGAGSRLTVL.

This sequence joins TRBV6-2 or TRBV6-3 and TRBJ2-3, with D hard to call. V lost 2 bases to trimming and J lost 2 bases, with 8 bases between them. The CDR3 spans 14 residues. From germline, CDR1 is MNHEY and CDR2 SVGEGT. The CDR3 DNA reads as TGTGCCAGCAGTTACGGGCAGTTCACAGATACGCAGTATTTT. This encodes CASSYGQFTDTQYF.

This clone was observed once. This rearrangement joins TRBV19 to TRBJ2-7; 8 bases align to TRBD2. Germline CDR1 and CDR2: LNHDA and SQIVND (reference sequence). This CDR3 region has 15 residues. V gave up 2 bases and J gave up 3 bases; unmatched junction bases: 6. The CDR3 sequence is CASSILGGGSYEQYF. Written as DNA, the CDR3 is TGTGCCAGTAGTATACTTGGCGGGGGGAGCTACGAGCAGTACTTC.

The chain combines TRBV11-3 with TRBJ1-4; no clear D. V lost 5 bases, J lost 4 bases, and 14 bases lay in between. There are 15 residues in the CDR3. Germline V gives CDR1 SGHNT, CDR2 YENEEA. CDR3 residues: CASSLQTSLNEKLFF. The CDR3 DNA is TGTGCCAGCAGCCTACAGACAAGCCTTAATGAAAAACTGTTTTTT.

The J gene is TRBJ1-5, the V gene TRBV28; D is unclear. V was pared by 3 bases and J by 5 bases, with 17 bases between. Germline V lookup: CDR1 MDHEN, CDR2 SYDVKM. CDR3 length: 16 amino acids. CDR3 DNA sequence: TGTGCCAGCAGTTTCGTGGGAGGGCTGAACTATCAGCCCCAGCATTTT. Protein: CASSFVGGLNYQPQHF.

CDR3 loop: CASTKTVGEKLFF. Written as DNA, the CDR3 is TGCGCCAGCACTAAAACAGTTGGAGAAAAACTGTTTTTT. The chain carries TRBV5-1 and TRBJ1-4; no definite D call. CDR3 length: 13 residues. CDR1 and CDR2 from the germline V gene are SGHRS and YFSETQ. V was pared by 6 bases and J by 8 bases, with 14 bases between. Complete variable domain (other parts from reference TRBV5-1 and TRBJ1-4): KAGVTQTPRYLIKTRGQQVTLSCSPISGHRSVSWYQQTPGQGLQFLFEYFSETQRNKGNFPGRFSGRQFSNSRSEMNVSTLELGDSALYLCASTKTVGEKLFFGSGTQLSVL.

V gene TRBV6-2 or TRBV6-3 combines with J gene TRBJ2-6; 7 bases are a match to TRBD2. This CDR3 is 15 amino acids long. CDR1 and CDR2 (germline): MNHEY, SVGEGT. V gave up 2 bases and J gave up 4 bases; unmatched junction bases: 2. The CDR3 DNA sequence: TGTGCCAGCAGTTACGGGGGGGTCGGGGCCAACGTCCTGACTTTC. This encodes CASSYGGVGANVLTF.

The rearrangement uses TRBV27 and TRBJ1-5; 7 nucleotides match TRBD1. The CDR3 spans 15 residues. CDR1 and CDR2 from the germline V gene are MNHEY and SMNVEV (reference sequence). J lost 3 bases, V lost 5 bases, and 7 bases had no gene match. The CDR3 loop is CASSGRTGYNQPQHF. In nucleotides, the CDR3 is TGTGCCAGCAGTGGTAGGACAGGCTACAATCAGCCCCAGCATTTT.

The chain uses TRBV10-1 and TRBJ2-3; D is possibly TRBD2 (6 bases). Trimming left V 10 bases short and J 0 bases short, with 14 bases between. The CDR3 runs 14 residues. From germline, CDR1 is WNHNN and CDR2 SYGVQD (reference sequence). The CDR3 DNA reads TGCGCCACCGGGGGAGACAGCAGCACAGATACGCAGTATTTT. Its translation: CATGGDSSTDTQYF.

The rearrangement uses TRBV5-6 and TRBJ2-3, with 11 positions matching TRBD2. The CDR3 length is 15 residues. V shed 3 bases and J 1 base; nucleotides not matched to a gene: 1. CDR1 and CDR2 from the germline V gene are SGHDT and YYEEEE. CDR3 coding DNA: TGTGCCAGCAGCTGGGGACTAGCGGGCACAGATACGCAGTATTTT. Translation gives CASSWGLAGTDTQYF.

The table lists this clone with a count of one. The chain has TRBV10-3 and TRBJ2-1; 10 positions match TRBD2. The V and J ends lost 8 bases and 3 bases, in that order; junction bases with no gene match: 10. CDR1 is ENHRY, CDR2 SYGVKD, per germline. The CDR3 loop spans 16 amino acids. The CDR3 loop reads CAIRRTSGAGYNEQFF. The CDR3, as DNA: TGTGCCATCCGACGGACTAGCGGAGCCGGCTACAATGAGCAGTTCTTC.